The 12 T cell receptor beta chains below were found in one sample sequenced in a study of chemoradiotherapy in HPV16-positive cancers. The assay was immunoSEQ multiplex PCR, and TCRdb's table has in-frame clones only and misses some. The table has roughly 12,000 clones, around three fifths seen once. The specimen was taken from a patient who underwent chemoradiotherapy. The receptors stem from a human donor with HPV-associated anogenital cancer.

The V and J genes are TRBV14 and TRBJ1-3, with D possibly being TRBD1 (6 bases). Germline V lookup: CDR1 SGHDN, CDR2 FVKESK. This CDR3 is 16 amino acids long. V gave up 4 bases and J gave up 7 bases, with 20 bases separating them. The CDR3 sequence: CASSPQTGLAANTIYF. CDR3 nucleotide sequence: TGTGCCAGCAGCCCTCAGACAGGACTGGCGGCGAACACCATATATTTT.

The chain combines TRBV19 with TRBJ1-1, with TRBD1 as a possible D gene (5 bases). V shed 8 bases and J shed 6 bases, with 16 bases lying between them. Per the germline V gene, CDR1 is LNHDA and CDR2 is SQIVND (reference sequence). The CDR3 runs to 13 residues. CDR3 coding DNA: TGTGCCAGTTGTCAGCCCCGGGGCGCTGAAGCTTTCTTT. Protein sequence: CASCQPRGAEAFF. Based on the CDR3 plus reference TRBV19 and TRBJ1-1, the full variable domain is DGGITQSPKYLFRKEGQNVTLSCEQNLNHDAMYWYRQDPGQGLRLIYYSQIVNDFQKGDIAEGYSVSREKKESFPLTVTSAQKNPTAFYLCASCQPRGAEAFFGQGTRLTVV.

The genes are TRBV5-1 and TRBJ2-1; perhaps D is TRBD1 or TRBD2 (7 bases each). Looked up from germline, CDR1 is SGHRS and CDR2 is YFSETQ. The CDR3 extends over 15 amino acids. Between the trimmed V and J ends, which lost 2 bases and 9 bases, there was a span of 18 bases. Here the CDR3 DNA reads TGCGCCAGCAGCTTCGCAGGGGGGGGGCAAGGTGAGCAGTTCTTC. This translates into CASSFAGGGQGEQFF.

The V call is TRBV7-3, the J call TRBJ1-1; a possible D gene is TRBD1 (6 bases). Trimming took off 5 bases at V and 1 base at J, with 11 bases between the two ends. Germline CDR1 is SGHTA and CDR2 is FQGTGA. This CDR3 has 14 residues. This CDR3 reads CASSRQATNTEAFF. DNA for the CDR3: TGTGCCAGCAGCCGACAGGCGACGAACACTGAAGCTTTCTTT.

CDR3 sequence (DNA): TGTGCCAGCAGTCCACTAGCGGACTCCTACGAGCAGTACTTC. Translated, it gives CASSPLADSYEQYF. The chain employs TRBV2 and TRBJ2-7, with TRBD2 matching 8 bases. J lost 0 bases, V lost 5 bases, and 3 bases had no gene match. The CDR3 is 14 residues long. Germline-derived CDR1 and CDR2 are SNHLY and FYNNEI. The variable domain in full, completed from reference TRBV2 and TRBJ2-7, reads EPEVTQTPSHQVTQMGQEVILRCVPISNHLYFYWYRQILGQKVEFLVSFYNNEISEKSEIFDDQFSVERPDGSNFTLKIRSTKLEDSAMYFCASSPLADSYEQYFGPGTRLTVT.

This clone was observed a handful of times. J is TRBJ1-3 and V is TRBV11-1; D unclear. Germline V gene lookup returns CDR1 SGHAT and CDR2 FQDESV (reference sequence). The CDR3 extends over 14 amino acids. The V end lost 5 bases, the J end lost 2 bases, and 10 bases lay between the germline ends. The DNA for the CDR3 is TGTGCCAGCAGCCCCCGGCCCCCTGGAAACACCATATATTTT. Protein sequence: CASSPRPPGNTIYF.

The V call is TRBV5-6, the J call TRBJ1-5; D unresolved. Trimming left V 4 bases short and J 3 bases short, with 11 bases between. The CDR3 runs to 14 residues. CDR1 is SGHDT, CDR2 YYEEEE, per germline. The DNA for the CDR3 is TGTGCCAGCAGCCTGCGGGTTCCCAATCAGCCCCAGCATTTT. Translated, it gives CASSLRVPNQPQHF.

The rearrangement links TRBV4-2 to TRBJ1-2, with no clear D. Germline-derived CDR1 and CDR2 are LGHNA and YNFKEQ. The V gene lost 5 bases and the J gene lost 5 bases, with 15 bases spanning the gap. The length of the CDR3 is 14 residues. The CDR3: CASSTVRALYGYTF. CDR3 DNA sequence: TGTGCCAGCAGCACCGTCCGGGCCCTTTATGGCTACACCTTC.

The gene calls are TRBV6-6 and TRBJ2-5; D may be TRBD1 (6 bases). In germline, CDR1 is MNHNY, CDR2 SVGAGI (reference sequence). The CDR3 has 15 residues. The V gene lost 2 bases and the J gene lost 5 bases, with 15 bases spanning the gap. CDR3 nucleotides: TGTGCCAGCAGTTACCAAGCAGGGGCTTTGGAGACCCAGTACTTC. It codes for CASSYQAGALETQYF.

This CDR3 is CASSPQENTEAFF. CDR3 sequence (DNA): TGTGCCAGCTCACCACAGGAGAACACTGAAGCTTTCTTT. The chain couples TRBV18 to TRBJ1-1; D is uncertain. The V gene lost 1 base and the J gene lost 1 base, with 4 bases spanning the gap. CDR3 length: 13 amino acids. Germline assignment: CDR1 KGHSH and CDR2 LQKENI.

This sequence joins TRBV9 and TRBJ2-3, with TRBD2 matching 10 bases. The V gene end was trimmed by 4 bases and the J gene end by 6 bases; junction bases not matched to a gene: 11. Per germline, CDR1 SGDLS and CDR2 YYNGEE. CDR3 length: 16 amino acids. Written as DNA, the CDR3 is TGTGCCAGCAGCCGAACGATGGGACTAGCGATGGATACGCAGTATTTT. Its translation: CASSRTMGLAMDTQYF.

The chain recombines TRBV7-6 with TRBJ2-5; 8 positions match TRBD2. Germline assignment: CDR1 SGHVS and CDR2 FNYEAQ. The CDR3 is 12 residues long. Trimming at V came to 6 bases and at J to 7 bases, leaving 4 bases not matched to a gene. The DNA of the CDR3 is TGTGCCAGCAGTCCAGCGGGGGCGACCCAGTACTTC. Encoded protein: CASSPAGATQYF. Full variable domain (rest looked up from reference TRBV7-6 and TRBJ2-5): GAGVSQSPRYKVTKRGQDVALRCDPISGHVSLYWYRQALGQGPEFLTYFNYEAQQDKSGLPNDRFSAERPEGSISTLTIQRTEQRDSAMYRCASSPAGATQYFGPGTRLLVL.